Below, 2 T cell receptor beta chains from the same sample are listed, as sequenced in a study of vaccination and CD4 T cells after COVID-19. Their antigens remain unidentified. Sequencing of cultured CD4+ T cell DNA used the Oncomine TCR Beta short-read assay. One entry per CDR3 protein results from TCRdb running MiXCR on the PCR reads. The sample lists approximately 6,500 distinct CDR3 sequences; roughly a third were seen once. Indicated treatment: roughly ten-day PBMC culture with coronavirus spike peptide pools or control peptides (ViraFEST assay). Those CD4+ T cells from the unexposed donor predate the COVID-19 pandemic (2011-2018). Sequencing was done on a sample of CD4+ T cells from blood, cultured in vitro. The receptors come from a human donor in good health.

A few counts support this clonotype. V usage is TRBV7-2 and J usage is TRBJ1-2; D is uncertain. Looked up from germline, CDR1 is SGHTA and CDR2 is FQGNSA. The CDR3 is 15 residues long. Between the trimmed V and J ends, which lost 0 bases and 5 bases, there was a span of 13 bases. The CDR3 region has the DNA TGTGCCAGCAGCTTAGCCCCTAGGGCAGAGTATGGCTACACCTTC. Protein product: CASSLAPRAEYGYTF.

This clonotype was observed a few times. The chain employs TRBV5-8 and TRBJ1-5; tentative D call: TRBD1 (6 bases). The germline CDR1 and CDR2 sequences are SGHTS and YDEGEE. CDR3 length: 14 residues. Between the trimmed V and J ends, which lost 2 bases and 6 bases, there was a span of 12 bases. CDR3 sequence: CASSFTGTTQPQHF. The CDR3 DNA follows: TGTGCCAGCAGCTTCACCGGGACAACTCAGCCCCAGCATTTT.